This TCR beta chain was observed in a study of T-cell memory formation after mild COVID-19. Each CDR3 protein is one row after TCRdb ran MiXCR on the 5' RACE reads. The sample has 250,000 to 400,000 distinct CDR3 sequences; roughly 13% are singletons. Whole-study findings and limits: From day 15 to 85, contracting clones were balanced between CD4 and CD8, whereas later expanders leaned toward CD4+.

The CDR3 loop spans 17 amino acids. With regard to this clonotype: Its antigen is currently unknown.

The chain links TRBV21-1 to TRBJ1-5; no check of the table's D call, TRBD1, against the DNA was made. TRBV21-1 is given as a pseudogene. The sequencing input was PBMCs or a T cell subset sorted from them (not recorded which). The sequence was collected from a man between 18 and 29 years old who had mild COVID-19 (a few samples of this study predate the infection). Cell type and time point are not known. The CDR3 region has the DNA TGTGCCAGCAGCAAAGGTTCTCGACAGGGCTCAAATCAGCCCCAGCATTTT. Residues: CASSKGSRQGSNQPQHF.